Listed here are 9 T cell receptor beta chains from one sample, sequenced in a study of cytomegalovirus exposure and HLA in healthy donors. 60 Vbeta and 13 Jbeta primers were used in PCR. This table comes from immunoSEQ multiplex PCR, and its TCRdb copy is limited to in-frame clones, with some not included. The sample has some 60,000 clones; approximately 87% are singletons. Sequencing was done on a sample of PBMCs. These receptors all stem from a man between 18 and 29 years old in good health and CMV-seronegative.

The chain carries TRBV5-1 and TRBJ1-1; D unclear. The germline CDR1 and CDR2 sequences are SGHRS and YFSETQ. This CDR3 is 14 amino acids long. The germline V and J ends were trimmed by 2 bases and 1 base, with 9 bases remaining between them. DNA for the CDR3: TGCGCCAGCAGCTTAGGCCGGGGGAACACTGAAGCTTTCTTT. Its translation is CASSLGRGNTEAFF.

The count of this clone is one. The CDR3 reads CASSQTGGGEKLFF. DNA for the CDR3: TGTGCCAGCAGTCAGACAGGGGGCGGAGAAAAACTGTTTTTT. This chain uses TRBV6-6 with TRBJ1-4; 10 bases fit TRBD1. The CDR3 consists of 14 residues. CDR1 is MNHNY and CDR2 is SVGAGI in the germline V gene (reference sequence). J lost 8 bases, V lost 5 bases, and 5 bases had no gene match.

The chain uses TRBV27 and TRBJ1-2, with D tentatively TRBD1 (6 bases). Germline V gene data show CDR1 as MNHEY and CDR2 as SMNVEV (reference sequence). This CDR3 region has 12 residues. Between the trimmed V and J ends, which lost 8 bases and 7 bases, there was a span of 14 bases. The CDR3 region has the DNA TGTGCCAGCCGGGGGGCCTCCCCTGGCTACACCTTC. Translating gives CASRGASPGYTF.

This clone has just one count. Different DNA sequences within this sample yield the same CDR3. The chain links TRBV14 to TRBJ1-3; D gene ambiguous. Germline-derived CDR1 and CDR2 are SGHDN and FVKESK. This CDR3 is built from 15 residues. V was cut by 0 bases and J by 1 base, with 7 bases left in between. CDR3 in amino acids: CASSQDRVSGNTIYF. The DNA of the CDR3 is TGTGCCAGCAGCCAAGACCGAGTATCTGGAAACACCATATATTTT.

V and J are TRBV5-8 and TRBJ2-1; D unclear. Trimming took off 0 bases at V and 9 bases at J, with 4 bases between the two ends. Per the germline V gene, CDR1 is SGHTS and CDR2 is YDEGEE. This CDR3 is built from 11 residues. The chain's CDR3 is CASSLDGEQFF. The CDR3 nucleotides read TGTGCCAGCAGCTTGGACGGTGAGCAGTTCTTC.

The CDR3 protein is CASSPRGTTLYYTDTQYF. In nucleotides, the CDR3 is TGTGCCAGCAGCCCACGTGGGACTACTCTATACTACACAGATACGCAGTATTTT. The genes are TRBV11-2 and TRBJ2-3, with TRBD2 matching over 7 bases. The V and J ends lost 5 bases and 2 bases, in that order; junction bases with no gene match: 16. The CDR3 totals 18 residues. The germline V gene encodes CDR1 SGHAT and CDR2 FQNNGV.

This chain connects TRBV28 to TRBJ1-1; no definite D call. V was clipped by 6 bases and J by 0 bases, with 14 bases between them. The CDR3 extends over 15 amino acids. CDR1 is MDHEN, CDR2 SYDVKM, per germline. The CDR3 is CASSPRLRLNTEAFF. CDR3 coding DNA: TGTGCCAGCAGCCCCCGTTTGCGGCTGAACACTGAAGCTTTCTTT.

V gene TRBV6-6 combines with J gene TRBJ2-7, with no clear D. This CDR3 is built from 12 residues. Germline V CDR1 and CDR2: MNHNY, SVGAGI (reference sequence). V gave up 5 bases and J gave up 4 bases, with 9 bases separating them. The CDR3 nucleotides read TGTGCCAGCAGTCCCTACCGGTACGAGCAGTACTTC. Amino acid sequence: CASSPYRYEQYF.

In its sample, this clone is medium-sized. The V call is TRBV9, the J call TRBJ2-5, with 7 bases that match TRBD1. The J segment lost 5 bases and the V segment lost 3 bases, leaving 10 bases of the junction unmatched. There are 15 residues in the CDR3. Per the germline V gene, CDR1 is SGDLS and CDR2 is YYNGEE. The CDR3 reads CASSAEQGFGETQYF. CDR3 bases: TGTGCCAGCAGCGCCGAACAGGGGTTCGGTGAGACCCAGTACTTC.